This is a list of T cell receptor beta chains from one sample in a study of T cells in Graves' hyperthyroidism and ophthalmopathy. TCRdb re-called the multiplex PCR reads through MiXCR, storing one row per CDR3 protein. The sample has more than 500,000 distinct CDR3 sequences; roughly 14% are singletons. The source material was blood. Source of these receptors: a woman aged 40 to 49 with Graves' ophthalmopathy. The CDR3 runs from the conserved cysteine through the conserved F or W.

V	J	CDR3
TRBV10-3	TRBJ2-7	CAISEKREGSYEQYF
TRBV28	TRBJ1-3	CASSPGGGGGNTIYF
TRBV29-1	TRBJ1-1	CSGAAADNTEAFF
TRBV6-5	TRBJ1-1	CASSYLEGSSEAFF
TRBV6-1	TRBJ1-2	CASSAGSEGYTF
TRBV10-3	TRBJ2-2	CATPRGRARFTGELFF
TRBV29-1	TRBJ1-1	CSVDPGGTEAFF
TRBV6-1	TRBJ1-5	CASSGWTELGQPQHF
TRBV7-2	TRBJ2-5	CASSLTREGGETQYF
TRBV5-1	TRBJ2-7	CASSYGTTLASSEQYF
TRBV2	TRBJ2-5	CASGVRDFQETQYF
TRBV6-2/TRBV6-3	TRBJ1-2	CASCLEGRYYGYTF
TRBV6-1	TRBJ2-7	CAAQGVSYEQYF
TRBV20-1	TRBJ2-5	CSARQGGQETQYF
TRBV6-2/TRBV6-3	TRBJ2-7	CASSYPQTGEINYEQYF
TRBV5-1	TRBJ2-7	CASSLNTGLREQYF